This T cell receptor (beta chain) was found in a study of T cell responses to AZD1222 COVID-19 vaccine. TCRdb's copy holds only in-frame clones and misses some; the assay was immunoSEQ multiplex PCR. The repertoire holds about 64,000 clones, about 80% seen once, with 11% to 15% in the top ten. The CDR3 extends over 16 amino acids. Germline loops: CDR1 MNHEY, CDR2 SVGAGI. V was pared by 2 bases and J by 6 bases, with 7 bases of the junction left unmatched. This chain connects TRBV6-5 to TRBJ2-1; 10 bases fit TRBD1. The sample here was peripheral blood, taken 28 days after the second AZD1222 dose. This TCR derives from an adult who received the AZD1222 COVID-19 vaccine. The CDR3 DNA follows: TGTGCCAGCAGTTACCCTCTTGGGACAGGGGCCAATGAGCAGTTCTTC. Its translation is CASSYPLGTGANEQFF.